This passage covers 17 T cell receptor beta chains from one sample sequenced in a study of response to subunit inactivated influenza vaccine. TCRdb re-called the RT-PCR reads with MiXCR, one entry per CDR3 protein. The sample lists around 760,000 distinct CDR3 sequences, approximately 15% occurring once. The input for sequencing was PBMCs from blood, taken about 14 days before vaccination. All receptors derive from a middle-aged man who received an inactivated influenza vaccine.

This clonotype was counted a few times. V gene TRBV19 combines with J gene TRBJ2-2, with D maybe TRBD1 (6 bases). V was shortened by 5 bases and J by 7 bases, with 11 bases between the two germline ends. The CDR3 loop spans 13 amino acids. Germline CDR1 is LNHDA and CDR2 is SQIVND (reference sequence). CDR3 in amino acids: CASSVQGSGELFF. The CDR3 DNA is TGTGCCAGTAGTGTACAGGGAAGCGGGGAGCTGTTTTTT.

Here the CDR3 reads CATGTSSETQYF. As DNA, the CDR3 is TGTGCCACGGGGACTAGCTCGGAGACCCAGTACTTC. The rearrangement uses TRBV7-8 and TRBJ2-5, with TRBD2 matching over 9 bases. CDR1 SGHVS and CDR2 FQNEAQ come from the germline V gene. The V gene end was trimmed by 10 bases and the J gene end by 5 bases; junction bases not matched to a gene: 5. This CDR3 contains 12 residues. The complete variable domain, with remaining parts taken from reference TRBV7-8 and TRBJ2-5, reads GAGVSQSPRYKVAKRGQDVALRCDPISGHVSLFWYQQALGQGPEFLTYFQNEAQLDKSGLPSDRFFAERPEGSVSTLKIQRTQQEDSAVYLCATGTSSETQYFGPGTRLLVL.

In this sample, this clonotype turned up a few times. V usage is TRBV7-6 and J usage is TRBJ2-7; D gene unclear. Germline loops: CDR1 SGHVS, CDR2 FNYEAQ. There are 14 residues in the CDR3. Between the trimmed V and J ends, which lost 0 bases and 4 bases, there was a span of 10 bases. The CDR3 sequence: CASSLAQSGYEQYF. CDR3 nucleotide sequence: TGTGCCAGCAGCTTAGCGCAGTCTGGTTACGAGCAGTACTTC.

This clonotype was detected many times. This chain joins TRBV6-1 and TRBJ1-1, with a tentative D call TRBD1 (5 bases). V was clipped by 6 bases and J by 5 bases, with 22 bases between them. This CDR3 comprises 16 residues. The germline V gene has CDR1 MNHNS and CDR2 SASEGT. The CDR3 spells CASRSPHGGGRTEAFF. Written as DNA, the CDR3 is TGTGCCAGCAGGTCACCCCATGGTGGGGGGAGGACTGAAGCTTTCTTT.

This clonotype was counted ten times or more. V is TRBV5-1 and J is TRBJ1-4, with D perhaps matching TRBD1 (5 bases). The V gene's germline CDR1 is SGHRS and CDR2 YFSETQ. This CDR3 contains 14 residues. V was shortened by 3 bases and J by 10 bases, with 16 bases between the two germline ends. The CDR3 region is CASSSLTAGGKLFF. The CDR3 DNA reads as TGCGCCAGCAGCTCCCTGACAGCCGGGGGAAAACTGTTTTTT.

This chain connects TRBV6-1 to TRBJ1-3; D unresolved. Germline loops: CDR1 MNHNS, CDR2 SASEGT. With 8 bases removed from V and 0 bases from J, the gap between germline ends came to 14 bases. The CDR3 loop spans 15 amino acids. The CDR3 DNA follows: TGTGCCAGCCGAACCCTGGGCTACTCTGGAAACACCATATATTTT. The encoded protein is CASRTLGYSGNTIYF.

In its sample, this clonotype was seen many times. The chain employs TRBV29-1 and TRBJ2-5, with D perhaps matching TRBD1 (5 bases). Germline loops: CDR1 SQVTM, CDR2 ANQGSEA. This CDR3 comprises 10 residues. Trimming took off 4 bases at V and 5 bases at J, with 5 bases between the two ends. The CDR3 DNA reads TGCAGCGTTGCAGGGGAGACCCAGTACTTC. The encoded protein is CSVAGETQYF. The variable domain in full, completed from reference TRBV29-1 and TRBJ2-5, reads SAVISQKPSRDICQRGTSLTIQCQVDSQVTMMFWYRQQPGQSLTLIATANQGSEATYESGFVIDKFPISRPNLTFSTLTVSNMSPEDSSIYLCSVAGETQYFGPGTRLLVL.

This clonotype appeared a few times. The chain joins TRBV20-1 to TRBJ2-2, with 7 bases identical to TRBD1. V lost 2 bases to trimming and J lost 5 bases; unmatched junction nucleotides: 5. The CDR3 runs to 14 residues. Looked up from germline, CDR1 is DFQATT and CDR2 is SNEGSKA (reference sequence). The CDR3 protein is CSARQGVSTGELFF. Written as DNA, the CDR3 is TGCAGTGCTAGACAGGGGGTATCAACCGGGGAGCTGTTTTTT.

CDR3 sequence (DNA): TGTGCCAGCAGTGTTCAAGCGGGAGGAGGGAATGAGCAGTTCTTC. This translates into CASSVQAGGGNEQFF. The chain is built from TRBV2 and TRBJ2-1; 9 bases fit TRBD2. The CDR3 is 15 residues long. V was pared by 4 bases and J by 7 bases, with 8 bases of the junction left unmatched. Germline V gene data show CDR1 as SNHLY and CDR2 as FYNNEI. The variable domain in full, completed from reference TRBV2 and TRBJ2-1, reads EPEVTQTPSHQVTQMGQEVILRCVPISNHLYFYWYRQILGQKVEFLVSFYNNEISEKSEIFDDQFSVERPDGSNFTLKIRSTKLEDSAMYFCASSVQAGGGNEQFFGPGTRLTVL.

This clonotype has a handful of counts. This chain connects TRBV6-1 to TRBJ1-5; D unclear. The CDR3 has 15 residues. The V gene's germline CDR1 is MNHNS and CDR2 SASEGT. Trimming left V 8 bases short and J 2 bases short, with 16 bases between. The CDR3 region has the DNA TGTGCCAGCCTAAAGGGAGATAAGGGCAATCAGCCCCAGCATTTT. Translated: CASLKGDKGNQPQHF.

Many counts were recorded for this clonotype. The CDR3: CASSETEGSPLHF. The CDR3 DNA reads TGTGCCAGCAGTGAGACAGAGGGTTCACCCCTCCACTTT. This sequence joins TRBV6-1 and TRBJ1-6, with D perhaps matching TRBD1 (5 bases). The CDR3 is made up of 13 amino acids. Trimming removed 3 bases from V and 9 bases from J, with 9 bases in between. Looked up from germline, CDR1 is MNHNS and CDR2 is SASEGT.

This clonotype showed up just a few times. The rearrangement joins TRBV6-1 to TRBJ2-7; 7 nucleotides agree with TRBD1. From germline, CDR1 is MNHNS and CDR2 SASEGT. V was clipped by 6 bases and J by 5 bases; unmatched bases: 7. The CDR3 runs to 13 residues. DNA for the CDR3: TGTGCCAGCAGGAGACAGGGTGGCCACGAGCAGTACTTC. Translating gives CASRRQGGHEQYF.

This sequence joins TRBV29-1 and TRBJ2-1; TRBD1 aligns across 8 bases. V lost 6 bases, J lost 7 bases, and 8 bases stayed unmatched. Germline CDR1 SQVTM, CDR2 ANQGSEA. The CDR3 consists of 13 residues. The CDR3 DNA follows: TGCAGCGTGGACTGGACAGGGTTAAATGAGCAGTTCTTC. It is translated as CSVDWTGLNEQFF.

The V and J genes are TRBV20-1 and TRBJ2-5; possible D gene TRBD1, 5 bases. The CDR3 runs 14 residues. Per germline, CDR1 DFQATT and CDR2 SNEGSKA (reference sequence). Trimming pared 6 bases from V and 1 base from J, leaving 15 bases between. The CDR3 sequence: CSALRRQGQETQYF. CDR3 coding DNA: TGCAGTGCCCTCCGTCGGCAGGGCCAAGAGACCCAGTACTTC.

This clonotype was recorded a few times. The V gene is TRBV28, the J gene TRBJ1-4, with TRBD1 as a possible D gene (5 bases). Germline V gives CDR1 MDHEN, CDR2 SYDVKM. CDR3 length: 16 residues. Trimming left V 2 bases short and J 10 bases short, with 20 bases between. The CDR3: CASSLMGGERVGKLFF. The CDR3 DNA reads as TGTGCCAGCAGTTTAATGGGGGGAGAACGGGTAGGAAAACTGTTTTTT.

J is TRBJ2-5 and V is TRBV6-5, with TRBD1 matching 9 bases. Germline V CDR1 and CDR2: MNHEY, SVGAGI. After removal of 4 bases from V and 3 bases from J, the junction contained 6 bases not matched to a gene. This CDR3 spans 15 amino acids. CDR3 in DNA: TGTGCCAGCAGTTTCTTGGGACAGGGTGAAGAGACCCAGTACTTC. It translates to CASSFLGQGEETQYF.

The chain combines TRBV30 with TRBJ2-5; 10 nucleotides align to TRBD2. The CDR3 has 13 residues. V dropped 3 bases and J dropped 5; count of bases not matched to a gene: 3. From germline, CDR1 is GTSNPN and CDR2 SVGIG (reference sequence). In DNA form, the CDR3 reads TGTGCCTGGAGCGGACTAGCGGCGGAGACCCAGTACTTC. Its protein is CAWSGLAAETQYF. The full variable domain, rest sourced from reference TRBV30 and TRBJ2-5, is SQTIHQWPATLVQPVGSPLSLECTVEGTSNPNLYWYRQAAGRGLQLLFYSVGIGQISSEVPQNLSASRPQDRQFILSSKKLLLSDSGFYLCAWSGLAAETQYFGPGTRLLVL.